A selection of T cell receptor beta chains follows, all from one sample in a study of technical replicates of blood from a handful of donors. TCRdb's table, derived via immunoSEQ multiplex PCR, lists solely in-frame clones and lacks some. Counted here are 55,000 to 75,000 clones, 91% occurring once; the ten biggest clones make up 3% to 5%. The sequencing input was PBMCs. These receptors were taken from a human donor in good health. Some clones in this sample may be carry-over from other donors' samples. The CDR3 runs from the conserved cysteine through the conserved F or W. D genes are given only for firm matches. Expanded clones are given a class, and other clones once, few, many or no size at all.

d_gene: TRBD2; v_gene: TRBV19; j_gene: TRBJ2-5; abundance: .; CDR3aa: CASSPGGSGPETQYF; CDR3nt: TGTGCCAGTAGTCCCGGGGGTAGCGGGCCAGAGACCCAGTACTTC
d_gene: .; v_gene: TRBV30; j_gene: TRBJ1-1; abundance: .; CDR3aa: CAWSRTGRNTEAFF; CDR3nt: TGTGCCTGGAGTCGTACAGGACGGAACACTGAAGCTTTCTTT
d_gene: .; v_gene: TRBV7-9; j_gene: TRBJ1-2; abundance: .; CDR3aa: CASSLSGLDGYTF; CDR3nt: TGTGCCAGCAGCTTATCAGGCTTGGATGGCTACACCTTC
d_gene: .; v_gene: TRBV5-6; j_gene: TRBJ2-7; abundance: .; CDR3aa: CASSWWDSQQYF; CDR3nt: TGTGCCAGCAGCTGGTGGGACTCCCAGCAGTACTTC
d_gene: TRBD1; v_gene: TRBV11-2; j_gene: TRBJ1-6; abundance: .; CDR3aa: CASSLVMTGNSPLHF; CDR3nt: TGTGCCAGCAGCTTAGTGATGACAGGGAATTCACCCCTCCACTTT
d_gene: .; v_gene: TRBV28; j_gene: TRBJ2-5; abundance: .; CDR3aa: CASSSGTMGTQYF; CDR3nt: TGTGCCAGCAGTTCGGGAACGATGGGGACCCAGTACTTC
d_gene: .; v_gene: TRBV15; j_gene: TRBJ2-5; abundance: few; CDR3aa: CATSRDQGSLETQYF; CDR3nt: TGTGCCACCAGCAGAGATCAGGGCAGCCTAGAGACCCAGTACTTC
d_gene: TRBD1; v_gene: TRBV4-2; j_gene: TRBJ1-4; abundance: .; CDR3aa: CASSQGGQRPNEKLFF; CDR3nt: TGTGCCAGCAGCCAAGGGGGACAGCGACCAAATGAAAAACTGTTTTTT
d_gene: TRBD2; v_gene: TRBV10-3; j_gene: TRBJ2-3; abundance: .; CDR3aa: CAISGIAGVGTDTQYF; CDR3nt: TGTGCCATCAGTGGAATAGCGGGAGTGGGCACAGATACGCAGTATTTT
d_gene: TRBD1; v_gene: TRBV15; j_gene: TRBJ2-7; abundance: .; CDR3aa: CATSRSLTGPYEQYF; CDR3nt: TGTGCCACCAGCAGATCCCTGACAGGGCCCTACGAGCAGTACTTC
d_gene: TRBD2; v_gene: TRBV2; j_gene: TRBJ2-5; abundance: .; CDR3aa: CASSRTSGGASETQYF; CDR3nt: TGTGCCAGCAGCAGGACTAGCGGGGGGGCCTCAGAGACCCAGTACTTC
d_gene: TRBD2; v_gene: TRBV2; j_gene: TRBJ2-5; abundance: .; CDR3aa: CASKRDRNQETQYF; CDR3nt: TGTGCCAGCAAGCGGGACCGCAACCAAGAGACCCAGTACTTC
d_gene: TRBD1; v_gene: TRBV2; j_gene: TRBJ1-2; abundance: .; CDR3aa: CASSVEDRGYGYTF; CDR3nt: TGTGCCAGCAGTGTCGAGGACAGGGGCTATGGCTACACCTTC
d_gene: TRBD2; v_gene: TRBV5-1; j_gene: TRBJ2-3; abundance: .; CDR3aa: CASTIAGVYTDTQYF; CDR3nt: TGCGCCAGCACTATAGCGGGGGTATACACAGATACGCAGTATTTT
d_gene: TRBD1; v_gene: TRBV10-3; j_gene: TRBJ1-5; abundance: .; CDR3aa: CAIRDRVEGQPQHF; CDR3nt: TGTGCCATCAGGGACAGGGTAGAGGGTCAGCCCCAGCATTTT
d_gene: TRBD1; v_gene: TRBV5-1; j_gene: TRBJ2-3; abundance: .; CDR3aa: CASSLRQGSDTQYF; CDR3nt: TGCGCCAGCAGCCTAAGACAGGGCTCAGATACGCAGTATTTT
d_gene: TRBD1; v_gene: TRBV6-6; j_gene: TRBJ2-7; abundance: .; CDR3aa: CASRVQGFGKYEQYF; CDR3nt: TGTGCCAGCAGAGTACAGGGGTTCGGGAAGTACGAGCAGTACTTC
d_gene: TRBD1; v_gene: TRBV7-9; j_gene: TRBJ2-1; abundance: .; CDR3aa: CASSTQGAEQFF; CDR3nt: TGTGCCAGCAGCACCCAGGGGGCTGAGCAGTTCTTC
d_gene: .; v_gene: TRBV30; j_gene: TRBJ1-1; abundance: .; CDR3aa: CAWSVTPQNTEAFF; CDR3nt: TGTGCCTGGAGTGTAACACCACAGAACACTGAAGCTTTCTTT
d_gene: TRBD2; v_gene: TRBV18; j_gene: TRBJ2-3; abundance: .; CDR3aa: CASSVGLAGTTDTQYF; CDR3nt: TGTGCCAGCTCTGTGGGACTAGCGGGAACCACAGATACGCAGTATTTT
d_gene: .; v_gene: TRBV7-9; j_gene: TRBJ2-7; abundance: .; CDR3aa: CASSLVVAHGVREQYF; CDR3nt: TGTGCCAGCAGCTTAGTTGTAGCGCACGGGGTGCGCGAGCAGTACTTC
d_gene: TRBD1; v_gene: TRBV19; j_gene: TRBJ1-1; abundance: .; CDR3aa: CASRGQVWNTEAFF; CDR3nt: TGTGCCAGTAGGGGACAGGTTTGGAACACTGAAGCTTTCTTT
d_gene: .; v_gene: TRBV6-1; j_gene: TRBJ2-6; abundance: .; CDR3aa: CASSLASGANVLTF; CDR3nt: TGTGCCAGCAGCCTAGCTTCCGGGGCCAACGTCCTGACTTTC
d_gene: TRBD2; v_gene: TRBV6-1; j_gene: TRBJ2-1; abundance: .; CDR3aa: CASSSGTSGDNEQFF; CDR3nt: TGTGCCAGCAGTTCCGGGACTAGCGGTGACAATGAGCAGTTCTTC
d_gene: .; v_gene: TRBV5-1; j_gene: TRBJ2-7; abundance: .; CDR3aa: CASSWVSGGEQYF; CDR3nt: TGCGCCAGCAGCTGGGTTTCAGGTGGCGAGCAGTACTTC
d_gene: .; v_gene: TRBV18; j_gene: TRBJ1-5; abundance: .; CDR3aa: CASSRTEGNQPQHF; CDR3nt: TGTGCCAGCTCTAGGACTGAGGGTAATCAGCCCCAGCATTTT
d_gene: .; v_gene: TRBV7-6; j_gene: TRBJ2-6; abundance: .; CDR3aa: CASSIQNSGANVLTF; CDR3nt: TGTGCCAGCAGTATACAGAACTCTGGGGCCAACGTCCTGACTTTC
d_gene: TRBD1; v_gene: TRBV5-1; j_gene: TRBJ1-2; abundance: .; CDR3aa: CASSPTTGNYGYTF; CDR3nt: TGCGCCAGCAGCCCAACGACAGGGAACTATGGCTACACCTTC
d_gene: .; v_gene: TRBV19; j_gene: TRBJ2-7; abundance: .; CDR3aa: CASSTYSLDEQYF; CDR3nt: TGTGCCAGTAGTACCTACTCCCTCGACGAGCAGTACTTC
d_gene: .; v_gene: TRBV6-5; j_gene: TRBJ2-1; abundance: .; CDR3aa: CASSPTRGSEQFF; CDR3nt: TGTGCCAGCAGTCCGACCCGGGGGAGTGAGCAGTTCTTC
d_gene: .; v_gene: TRBV2; j_gene: TRBJ1-2; abundance: .; CDR3aa: CASVTTGGGYTF; CDR3nt: TGTGCCAGCGTCACAACAGGTGGTGGCTACACCTTC
d_gene: .; v_gene: TRBV6-1; j_gene: TRBJ1-5; abundance: .; CDR3aa: CASTEGNQPQHF; CDR3nt: TGTGCCAGCACGGAGGGGAATCAGCCCCAGCATTTT
d_gene: .; v_gene: TRBV7-2; j_gene: TRBJ1-5; abundance: .; CDR3aa: CASSVLPGGNQPQHF; CDR3nt: TGTGCCAGCAGCGTCCTCCCAGGGGGCAATCAGCCCCAGCATTTT
d_gene: TRBD1; v_gene: TRBV4-3; j_gene: TRBJ1-5; abundance: .; CDR3aa: CASSQDRAWSNQPQHF; CDR3nt: TGCGCCAGCAGCCAGGACAGGGCCTGGAGCAATCAGCCCCAGCATTTT
d_gene: TRBD2; v_gene: TRBV27; j_gene: TRBJ2-7; abundance: .; CDR3aa: CASSLGLAGVYEQYF; CDR3nt: TGTGCCAGCAGCCTTGGACTAGCGGGAGTGTACGAGCAGTACTTC
d_gene: .; v_gene: TRBV4-3; j_gene: TRBJ1-2; abundance: .; CDR3aa: CASSPTTRWTGLMGYTF; CDR3nt: TGCGCCAGCAGCCCGACGACAAGATGGACGGGATTAATGGGCTACACCTTC
d_gene: TRBD1; v_gene: TRBV19; j_gene: TRBJ2-1; abundance: .; CDR3aa: CASSGQARPPYNEQFF; CDR3nt: TGTGCCAGTAGCGGACAGGCGAGGCCCCCATACAATGAGCAGTTCTTC
d_gene: .; v_gene: TRBV29-1; j_gene: TRBJ1-1; abundance: .; CDR3aa: CSGGGNTEAFF; CDR3nt: TGCAGCGGGGGGGGGAACACTGAAGCTTTCTTT
d_gene: TRBD1; v_gene: TRBV4-1; j_gene: TRBJ1-4; abundance: .; CDR3aa: CASSQRGWTTGEEKLFF; CDR3nt: TGCGCCAGCAGCCAAAGGGGATGGACTACAGGGGAAGAAAAACTGTTTTTT
d_gene: TRBD2; v_gene: TRBV29-1; j_gene: TRBJ2-3; abundance: .; CDR3aa: CSVVAGGTTDTQYF; CDR3nt: TGCAGCGTTGTAGCGGGAGGGACCACAGATACGCAGTATTTT
d_gene: TRBD2; v_gene: TRBV11-2; j_gene: TRBJ2-1; abundance: .; CDR3aa: CASRPSGESYNEQFF; CDR3nt: TGTGCCAGCCGCCCTAGCGGGGAGAGCTACAATGAGCAGTTCTTC
d_gene: TRBD1; v_gene: TRBV29-1; j_gene: TRBJ1-1; abundance: .; CDR3aa: CSVTGGFTNTEAFF; CDR3nt: TGCAGCGTCACAGGGGGCTTTACTAACACTGAAGCTTTCTTT
d_gene: TRBD1; v_gene: TRBV18; j_gene: TRBJ2-5; abundance: .; CDR3aa: CASSPRGLETQYF; CDR3nt: TGTGCCAGCTCACCGAGGGGGCTAGAGACCCAGTACTTC
d_gene: TRBD1; v_gene: TRBV5-1; j_gene: TRBJ1-4; abundance: .; CDR3aa: CASSSRDRVSNEKLFF; CDR3nt: TGCGCCAGCAGCTCAAGGGACAGGGTCAGTAATGAAAAACTGTTTTTT
d_gene: .; v_gene: TRBV5-1; j_gene: TRBJ2-3; abundance: .; CDR3aa: CASSLARQGGDTQYF; CDR3nt: TGCGCCAGCAGCTTGGCGCGGCAGGGTGGAGATACGCAGTATTTT
d_gene: .; v_gene: TRBV4-3; j_gene: TRBJ2-5; abundance: .; CDR3aa: CASSHRTSAESQYF; CDR3nt: TGCGCCAGCAGCCACAGGACTTCCGCTGAGTCCCAGTACTTC
d_gene: .; v_gene: TRBV7-2; j_gene: TRBJ2-1; abundance: .; CDR3aa: CASITTPSSYNEQFF; CDR3nt: TGTGCCAGCATTACGACTCCTAGCTCCTACAATGAGCAGTTCTTC
d_gene: .; v_gene: TRBV18; j_gene: TRBJ2-2; abundance: once; CDR3aa: CASSLAAAGELFF; CDR3nt: TGTGCCAGCTCATTGGCCGCGGCCGGGGAGCTGTTTTTT
d_gene: TRBD1; v_gene: TRBV4-3; j_gene: TRBJ2-2; abundance: .; CDR3aa: CASSQDRGQIGELFF; CDR3nt: TGCGCCAGCAGCCAAGACAGGGGGCAGATCGGGGAGCTGTTTTTT
d_gene: .; v_gene: TRBV7-9; j_gene: TRBJ1-1; abundance: .; CDR3aa: CASSLVQEISTEAFF; CDR3nt: TGTGCCAGCAGCTTAGTACAGGAGATCTCCACTGAAGCTTTCTTT
d_gene: .; v_gene: TRBV7-2; j_gene: TRBJ1-2; abundance: .; CDR3aa: CASSFRDGGVYGYTF; CDR3nt: TGTGCCAGCAGCTTCCGCGACGGGGGAGTCTATGGCTACACCTTC
d_gene: .; v_gene: TRBV27; j_gene: TRBJ1-2; abundance: once; CDR3aa: CASRTAGVSNGYTF; CDR3nt: TGTGCCAGCAGAACCGCGGGGGTCAGCAATGGCTACACCTTC
d_gene: TRBD1; v_gene: TRBV6-5; j_gene: TRBJ2-1; abundance: .; CDR3aa: CASRPGQGGSHEQFF; CDR3nt: TGTGCCAGCAGGCCGGGACAGGGGGGTAGTCATGAGCAGTTCTTC
d_gene: .; v_gene: TRBV5-4; j_gene: TRBJ1-1; abundance: .; CDR3aa: CASSALRATDTEAFF; CDR3nt: TGTGCCAGCAGCGCCCTGAGGGCAACGGACACTGAAGCTTTCTTT
d_gene: .; v_gene: TRBV18; j_gene: TRBJ2-7; abundance: .; CDR3aa: CASSPWGHEQYF; CDR3nt: TGTGCCAGCTCACCTTGGGGCCACGAGCAGTACTTC
d_gene: .; v_gene: TRBV4-3; j_gene: TRBJ1-2; abundance: .; CDR3aa: CASSQDRGYGYTF; CDR3nt: TGCGCCAGCAGCCAAGACCGCGGCTATGGCTACACCTTC
d_gene: TRBD1; v_gene: TRBV6-5; j_gene: TRBJ2-7; abundance: once; CDR3aa: CASSLQGAGEQYF; CDR3nt: TGTGCCAGCAGCCTACAGGGGGCCGGAGAGCAGTACTTC
d_gene: TRBD1; v_gene: TRBV27; j_gene: TRBJ2-6; abundance: .; CDR3aa: CASKRTGGTGANVLTF; CDR3nt: TGTGCCAGCAAACGGACAGGGGGTACTGGGGCCAACGTCCTGACTTTC
d_gene: TRBD2; v_gene: TRBV27; j_gene: TRBJ2-3; abundance: .; CDR3aa: CASSSLAGGRTDTQYF; CDR3nt: TGTGCCAGCAGTTCTCTAGCGGGAGGGCGTACAGATACGCAGTATTTT